This TCR beta chain was observed in a study of response to subunit inactivated influenza vaccine. The CDR3 sequence is 13 residues long. Germline V gene lookup returns CDR1 KGHDR and CDR2 SFDVKD. V lost 5 bases and J lost 6, with 10 bases in between. Findings and caveats of the study: Authors proposed each seasonal influenza vaccination draws in few new T cells.

TCRdb analysed the RT-PCR reads with MiXCR anew, one entry per CDR3 protein. The repertoire includes 430,000 or so distinct CDR3 sequences, 9.5% to 12% of them detected once, and about 12% sits in the top ten. This clonotype came up a few times. The antigen remains unidentified. The origin of this receptor is a man between 45 and 60 years old who received an inactivated influenza vaccine. V usage is TRBV24-1 and J usage is TRBJ2-4; possibly TRBD1 or TRBD2 for D (6 bases each). The sequenced sample was PBMCs from blood, obtained about 6 weeks after vaccination. The CDR3 DNA sequence: TGTGCCACCAGTGCGGGGGCGGGAAACATTCAGTACTTC. Translating gives CATSAGAGNIQYF.